The source of this T cell receptor (delta chain) is a study of gamma-delta chains in newborns, infants, children. The CDR3 is 18 amino acids. The germline V gene has CDR1 GEAIGNYY and CDR2 EKD. The V segment lost 3 bases and the J segment 16 bases; nucleotides outside the gene matches: 23. TCRdb made new clone calls on the reads using CATT. The table includes approximately 5,400 delta-chain clones, about 0.4% detected once. What was sequenced was blood. The receptor's source is a child who was a newborn, infant or young child, either healthy, febrile or measles-vaccinated (not recorded which). This chain joins TRDV2 and TRDJ3; 7 bases are a match to TRDD3. CDR3 protein: CACDLGGDSSWDTWQMFF. The CDR3 coding sequence is TGTGCCTGTGACCTTGGGGGAGATAGCTCCTGGGACACCTGGCAGATGTTTTTC.